This T cell receptor beta chain was captured by sequencing in a study of cytomegalovirus exposure and HLA in healthy donors. Whole-study context: Prior work identified some 120 million unique TCR beta sequences in roughly 190 million T cells.

13 Jbeta primers and 60 Vbeta primers were used for the PCR. Generated by immunoSEQ multiplex PCR, the TCRdb table keeps only in-frame clones and is missing some. There are 200,000 or so clones in the sample, with almost 0.75% held by the top ten. The sequenced material came from PBMCs. This TCR derives from a boy younger than 18 in good health and CMV-seronegative.

The CDR3 nucleotides are TGTGCCAGCAGCATACCATTACGGACAGGGACCAGCTCCTACAATGAGCAGTTCTTC. Its protein product is CASSIPLRTGTSSYNEQFF. This rearrangement joins TRBV7-8 to TRBJ2-1; the match to TRBD1 covers 8 bases. Trimming took 5 bases from V and 0 from J; bases not matched to a gene: 15. Germline loops: CDR1 SGHVS, CDR2 FQNEAQ. The CDR3 contains 19 residues.